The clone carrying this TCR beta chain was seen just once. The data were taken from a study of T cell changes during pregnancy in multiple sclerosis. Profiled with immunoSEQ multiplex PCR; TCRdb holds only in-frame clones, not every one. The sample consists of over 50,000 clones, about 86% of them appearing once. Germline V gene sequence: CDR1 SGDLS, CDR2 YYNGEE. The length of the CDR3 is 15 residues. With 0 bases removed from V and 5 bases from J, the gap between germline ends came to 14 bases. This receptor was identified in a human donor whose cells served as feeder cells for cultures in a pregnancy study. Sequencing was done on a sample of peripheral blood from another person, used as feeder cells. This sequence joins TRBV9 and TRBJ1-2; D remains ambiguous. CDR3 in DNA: TGTGCCAGCAGCGTAGCTGAACAAGCCGGTTATGGCTACACCTTC. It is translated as CASSVAEQAGYGYTF.